This record looks at one T cell receptor beta chain sequence and its context. The sample belongs to a study of control samples from healthy donors and cancer patients. Only in-frame clones appear in the TCRdb table, and some are missing; sequencing was by immunoSEQ multiplex PCR. The table records about 190,000 clones, roughly nine tenths of them present only once. The germline gives CDR1 PRHDT, CDR2 FYEKMQ (reference sequence). The V and J ends lost 4 bases and 0 bases respectively, with 14 bases between them. This CDR3 spans 16 amino acids. The rearrangement joins TRBV13 to TRBJ2-3; D remains ambiguous. The receptor was derived from a man aged 25-45 years in good health. The sequencing input was blood. The CDR3 region is CASSSLKVSSTDTQYF. The CDR3 DNA sequence: TGTGCCAGCAGCTCGCTAAAGGTTTCTAGCACAGATACGCAGTATTTT. The whole variable domain, filled in from reference TRBV13 and TRBJ2-3, reads AAGVIQSPRHLIKEKRETATLKCYPIPRHDTVYWYQQGPGQDPQFLISFYEKMQSDKGSIPDRFSAQQFSDYHSELNMSSLELGDSALYFCASSSLKVSSTDTQYFGPGTRLTVL.